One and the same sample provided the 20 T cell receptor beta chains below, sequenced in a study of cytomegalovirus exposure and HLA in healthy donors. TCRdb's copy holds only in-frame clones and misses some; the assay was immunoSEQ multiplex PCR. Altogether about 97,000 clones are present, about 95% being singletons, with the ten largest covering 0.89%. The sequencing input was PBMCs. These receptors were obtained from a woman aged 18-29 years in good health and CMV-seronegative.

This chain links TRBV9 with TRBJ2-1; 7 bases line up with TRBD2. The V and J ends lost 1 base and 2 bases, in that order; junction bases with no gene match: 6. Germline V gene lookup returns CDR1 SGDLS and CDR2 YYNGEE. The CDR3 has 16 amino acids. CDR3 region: CASSVLGGRTYNEQFF. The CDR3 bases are TGTGCCAGCAGCGTACTGGGGGGGAGGACCTACAATGAGCAGTTCTTC.

The CDR3 sequence is CASSGGQETQYF. As DNA, the CDR3 is TGTGCCAGCAGCGGCGGTCAAGAGACCCAGTACTTC. The genes are TRBV11-2 and TRBJ2-5; D gene uncertain. Germline lookup yields CDR1 SGHAT and CDR2 FQNNGV. V shed 5 bases and J shed 2 bases, with 6 bases lying between them. The CDR3 totals 12 residues. Supplemented by reference TRBV11-2 and TRBJ2-5, the full variable domain reads EAGVAQSPRYKIIEKRQSVAFWCNPISGHATLYWYQQILGQGPKLLIQFQNNGVVDDSQLPKDRFSAERLKGVDSTLKIQPAKLEDSAVYLCASSGGQETQYFGPGTRLLVL.

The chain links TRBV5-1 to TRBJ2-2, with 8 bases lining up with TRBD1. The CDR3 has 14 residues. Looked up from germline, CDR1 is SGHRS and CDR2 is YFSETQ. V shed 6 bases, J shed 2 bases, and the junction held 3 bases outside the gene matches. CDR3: CASMGQANTGELFF. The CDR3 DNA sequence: TGCGCCAGCATGGGACAGGCAAACACCGGGGAGCTGTTTTTT.

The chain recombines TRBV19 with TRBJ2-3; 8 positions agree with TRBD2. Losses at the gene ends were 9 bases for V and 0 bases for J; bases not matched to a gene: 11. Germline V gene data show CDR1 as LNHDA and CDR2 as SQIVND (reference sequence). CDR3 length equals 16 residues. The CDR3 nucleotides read TGTGCCAGCGCGTCCTTAGCGGGACCTAGCACAGATACGCAGTATTTT. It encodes CASASLAGPSTDTQYF. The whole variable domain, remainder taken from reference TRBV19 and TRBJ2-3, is DGGITQSPKYLFRKEGQNVTLSCEQNLNHDAMYWYRQDPGQGLRLIYYSQIVNDFQKGDIAEGYSVSREKKESFPLTVTSAQKNPTAFYLCASASLAGPSTDTQYFGPGTRLTVL.

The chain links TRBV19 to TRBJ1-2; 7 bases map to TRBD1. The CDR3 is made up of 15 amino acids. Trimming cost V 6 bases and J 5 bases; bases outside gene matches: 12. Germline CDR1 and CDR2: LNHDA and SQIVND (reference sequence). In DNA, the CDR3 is TGTGCCAGTAGATTTACAGGGGCACAAGATTATGGCTACACCTTC. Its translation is CASRFTGAQDYGYTF. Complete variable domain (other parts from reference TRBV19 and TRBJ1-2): DGGITQSPKYLFRKEGQNVTLSCEQNLNHDAMYWYRQDPGQGLRLIYYSQIVNDFQKGDIAEGYSVSREKKESFPLTVTSAQKNPTAFYLCASRFTGAQDYGYTFGSGTRLTVV.

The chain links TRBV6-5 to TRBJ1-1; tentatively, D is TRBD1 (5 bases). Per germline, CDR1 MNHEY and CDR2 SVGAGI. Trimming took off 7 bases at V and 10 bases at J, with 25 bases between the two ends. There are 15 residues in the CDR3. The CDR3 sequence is CASNHMGEGPLVAFF. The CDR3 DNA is TGTGCCAGCAACCATATGGGGGAGGGACCTCTTGTAGCTTTCTTT.

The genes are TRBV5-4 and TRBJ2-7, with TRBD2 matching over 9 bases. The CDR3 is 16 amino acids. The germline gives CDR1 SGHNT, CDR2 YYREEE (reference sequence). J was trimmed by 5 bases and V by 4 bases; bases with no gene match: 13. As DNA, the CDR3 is TGTGCCAGCAGCCCGGGTGGGGCGGGAGGGCGGCACGAGCAGTACTTC. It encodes CASSPGGAGGRHEQYF.

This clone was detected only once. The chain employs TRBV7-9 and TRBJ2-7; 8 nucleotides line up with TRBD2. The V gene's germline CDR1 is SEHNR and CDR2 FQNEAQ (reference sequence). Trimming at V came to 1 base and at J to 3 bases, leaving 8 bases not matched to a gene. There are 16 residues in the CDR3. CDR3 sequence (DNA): TGTGCCAGCAGCTTAGGGGAGGGGACTAGGGTCTACGAGCAGTACTTC. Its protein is CASSLGEGTRVYEQYF.

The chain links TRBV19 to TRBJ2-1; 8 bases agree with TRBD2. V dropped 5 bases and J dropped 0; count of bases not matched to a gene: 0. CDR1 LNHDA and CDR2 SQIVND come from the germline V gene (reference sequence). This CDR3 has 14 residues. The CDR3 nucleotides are TGTGCCAGTAGTGCGGGGGGCTCCTACAATGAGCAGTTCTTC. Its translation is CASSAGGSYNEQFF.

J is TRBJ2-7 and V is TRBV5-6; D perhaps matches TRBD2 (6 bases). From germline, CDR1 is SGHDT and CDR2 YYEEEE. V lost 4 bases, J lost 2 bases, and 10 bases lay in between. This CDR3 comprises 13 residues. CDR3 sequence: CASSPGLPYEQYF. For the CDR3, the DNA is TGTGCCAGCAGCCCGGGACTTCCCTACGAGCAGTACTTC.

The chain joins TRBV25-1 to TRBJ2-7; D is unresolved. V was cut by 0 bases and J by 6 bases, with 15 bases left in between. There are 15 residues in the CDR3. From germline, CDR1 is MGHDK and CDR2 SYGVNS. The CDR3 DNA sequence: TGTGCCAGCAGTGAATATCGCGTAACGGGTTCCGAGCAGTACTTC. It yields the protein CASSEYRVTGSEQYF.

This CDR3 is CAWSPGTSILAKNIQYF. As DNA, the CDR3 is TGTGCCTGGAGTCCCGGGACATCTATTCTAGCCAAAAACATTCAGTACTTC. The V call is TRBV30, the J call TRBJ2-4; weak D call: TRBD1 (6 bases). V lost 2 bases to trimming and J lost 0 bases, with 17 bases between them. Germline V gives CDR1 GTSNPN, CDR2 SVGIG (reference sequence). This CDR3 spans 17 amino acids.

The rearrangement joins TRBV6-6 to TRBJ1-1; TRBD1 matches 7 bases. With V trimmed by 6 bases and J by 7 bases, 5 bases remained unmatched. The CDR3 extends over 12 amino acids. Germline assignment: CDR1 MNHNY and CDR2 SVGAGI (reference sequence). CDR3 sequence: CASSPNRGEAFF. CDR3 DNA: TGTGCCAGCAGCCCTAACAGGGGTGAAGCTTTCTTT.

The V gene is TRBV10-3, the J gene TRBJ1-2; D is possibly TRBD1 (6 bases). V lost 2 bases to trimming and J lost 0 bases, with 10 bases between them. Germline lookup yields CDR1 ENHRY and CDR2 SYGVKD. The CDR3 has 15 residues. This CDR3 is CAISEGQSSNYGYTF. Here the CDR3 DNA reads TGTGCCATCAGTGAGGGACAGAGCTCTAACTATGGCTACACCTTC.

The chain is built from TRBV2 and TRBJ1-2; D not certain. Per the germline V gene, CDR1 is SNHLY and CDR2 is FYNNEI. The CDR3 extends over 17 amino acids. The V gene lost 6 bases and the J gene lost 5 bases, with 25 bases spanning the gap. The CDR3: CASRDNYRGEPGYGYTF. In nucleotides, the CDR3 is TGTGCCAGCAGGGATAACTACCGGGGTGAACCGGGGTATGGCTACACCTTC.

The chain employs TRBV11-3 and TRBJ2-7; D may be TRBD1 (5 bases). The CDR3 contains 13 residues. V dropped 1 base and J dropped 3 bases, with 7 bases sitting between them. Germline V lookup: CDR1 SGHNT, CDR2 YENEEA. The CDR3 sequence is CASSLGTGYEQYF. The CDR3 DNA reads TGTGCCAGCAGCTTAGGTACAGGCTACGAGCAGTACTTC.

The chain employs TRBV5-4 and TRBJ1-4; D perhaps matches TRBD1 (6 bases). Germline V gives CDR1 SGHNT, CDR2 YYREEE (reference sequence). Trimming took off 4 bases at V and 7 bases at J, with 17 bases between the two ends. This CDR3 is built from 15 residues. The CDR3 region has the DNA TGTGCCAGCAGCCTTGCAGGGGCTGGTGGTGAAAAACTGTTTTTT. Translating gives CASSLAGAGGEKLFF.

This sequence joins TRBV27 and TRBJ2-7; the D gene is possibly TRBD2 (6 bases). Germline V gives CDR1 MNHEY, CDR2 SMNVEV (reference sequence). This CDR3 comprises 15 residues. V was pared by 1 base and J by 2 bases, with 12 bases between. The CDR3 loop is CASSLYRELPYEQYF. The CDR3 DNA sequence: TGTGCCAGCAGTTTATACCGGGAGTTACCCTACGAGCAGTACTTC.

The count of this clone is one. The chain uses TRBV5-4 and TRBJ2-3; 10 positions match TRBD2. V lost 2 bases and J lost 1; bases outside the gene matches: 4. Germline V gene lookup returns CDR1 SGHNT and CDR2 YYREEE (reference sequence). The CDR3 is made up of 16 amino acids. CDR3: CASSFPLAGGTDTQYF. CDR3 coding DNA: TGTGCCAGCAGCTTTCCTCTAGCGGGGGGCACAGATACGCAGTATTTT.

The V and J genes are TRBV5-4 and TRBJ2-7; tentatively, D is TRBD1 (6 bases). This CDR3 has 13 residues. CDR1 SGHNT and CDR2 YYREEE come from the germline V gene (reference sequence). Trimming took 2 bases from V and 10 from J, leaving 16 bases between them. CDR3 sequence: CASSFSSGTPQYF. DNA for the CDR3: TGTGCCAGCAGCTTCTCCTCGGGGACACCTCAGTACTTC.